Presented here are 20 T cell receptor beta chains from one specimen sequenced in a study of T cells in Graves' hyperthyroidism and ophthalmopathy. Amplification targeted TCR beta CDR3 regions from RNA transcripts. With the HTBI primer set, the TCR CDR3 went through a first round of RT-PCR. TCRdb fed the multiplex PCR reads into MiXCR, producing one record per CDR3 protein. Of hundreds of thousands of distinct CDR3 sequences listed, around 45% were seen once; the top ten hold roughly 8.2%. Material: peripheral blood or thyroid tissue (not recorded which). These receptors all come from a woman aged 18 to 35 with Graves' hyperthyroidism.

This clonotype appeared a few times. The chain carries TRBV2 and TRBJ2-5, with D perhaps being TRBD1 or TRBD2 (6 bases each). Germline CDR1 and CDR2: SNHLY and FYNNEI. V was pared by 8 bases and J by 2 bases, with 18 bases between. CDR3 length equals 15 residues. The chain's CDR3 is CASPRQAGQQETQYF. The DNA for the CDR3 is TGTGCCAGCCCGAGACAGGCGGGACAACAAGAGACCCAGTACTTC.

This clonotype was observed a handful of times. CDR3 sequence (DNA): TGTGCCAGCAGAAGACAGGGGGCGAACACTGAAGCTTTCTTT. As protein: CASRRQGANTEAFF. This chain links TRBV7-2 with TRBJ1-1; 10 bases agree with TRBD1. The germline CDR1 and CDR2 sequences are SGHTA and FQGNSA. This CDR3 spans 14 amino acids. J lost 1 base, V lost 6 bases, and 2 bases had no gene match.

This clonotype was found a few times. The gene calls are TRBV6-1 and TRBJ2-5; D remains ambiguous. V was pared by 1 base and J by 4 bases, with 10 bases between. From germline, CDR1 is MNHNS and CDR2 SASEGT. The CDR3 covers 14 residues. For the CDR3, the DNA is TGTGCCAGCAGTGAAGAGGCGGTAGGAGAGACCCAGTACTTC. Translated: CASSEEAVGETQYF.

For the CDR3, the DNA is TGTGCCAGCAGGCGAGGCTCACCCCTCCACTTT. This codes for CASRRGSPLHF. The chain links TRBV25-1 to TRBJ1-6; D is uncertain. In germline, CDR1 is MGHDK, CDR2 SYGVNS. The CDR3 runs 11 residues. Trimming cost V 6 bases and J 10 bases, with 7 bases left between them.

This clonotype has just a few counts. This chain uses TRBV24-1 with TRBJ2-5; D is possibly TRBD1 (6 bases). This CDR3 comprises 15 residues. The V end lost 7 bases, the J end lost 2 bases, and 16 bases lay between the germline ends. The germline V gene encodes CDR1 KGHDR and CDR2 SFDVKD. The DNA of the CDR3 is TGTGCCACCAGCCTACCTCGGACAGAACAAGAGACCCAGTACTTC. As protein: CATSLPRTEQETQYF.

Only a few counts were recorded for this clonotype. This chain uses TRBV25-1 with TRBJ2-2; D is tentatively TRBD1 or TRBD2 (5 bases each). The CDR3 has 16 residues. The germline V gene encodes CDR1 MGHDK and CDR2 SYGVNS. Trimming pared 6 bases from V and 4 bases from J, leaving 18 bases between. CDR3 DNA: TGTGCCAGCAGCGGGCTCAGGGCCGCGGGCACCGGGGAGCTGTTTTTT. Translation gives CASSGLRAAGTGELFF.

The CDR3 coding sequence is TGTGCCATCAGTGGATATCTTCAGGGGGGGAGCTCCTACGAGCAGTACTTC. Translated: CAISGYLQGGSSYEQYF. The V call is TRBV10-3, the J call TRBJ2-7; D possibly matches TRBD1 or TRBD2 (7 bases each). Germline CDR1 and CDR2: ENHRY and SYGVKD. Trimming took off 4 bases at V and 0 bases at J, with 19 bases between the two ends. The CDR3 contains 17 residues.

Ten or more counts support this clonotype. The chain uses TRBV29-1 and TRBJ1-1, with D unresolved. The CDR3 covers 13 residues. The germline CDR1 and CDR2 sequences are SQVTM and ANQGSEA. Trimming took 2 bases from V and 0 from J, leaving 7 bases between them. In nucleotides, the CDR3 is TGCAGCGTTGAACAGAACCTGAACACTGAAGCTTTCTTT. Residues: CSVEQNLNTEAFF.

This chain uses TRBV10-3 with TRBJ1-4; D not certain. This CDR3 spans 16 amino acids. Trimming took 3 bases from V and 7 from J, leaving 18 bases between them. Germline CDR1 ENHRY, CDR2 SYGVKD. Here the CDR3 reads CAISEVFGILGEKLFF. CDR3 bases: TGTGCCATCAGTGAAGTCTTTGGGATTTTAGGTGAAAAACTGTTTTTT.

This clonotype was observed a few times. V usage is TRBV20-1 and J usage is TRBJ1-3; 7 bases are a match to TRBD1. The germline V gene has CDR1 DFQATT and CDR2 SNEGSKA (reference sequence). The CDR3 consists of 13 residues. J gave up 4 bases and V 4 bases, and 4 bases lay outside the gene matches. This chain's CDR3 is CSATGTDGNTIYF. The CDR3 DNA sequence: TGCAGTGCTACCGGGACAGACGGAAACACCATATATTTT.

The V call is TRBV7-2, the J call TRBJ2-7; no clear D gene. Judging by the DNA end, TRBJ2-1 fits better; the J call may be wrong. CDR1 SGHTA and CDR2 FQGNSA come from the germline V gene. The CDR3 extends over 11 amino acids. CDR3 DNA sequence: TGTGCCAGCAGCTTACGGTACGAGCAGTTCTTC. Translation gives CASSLRYEQFF.

There are a few counts of this clonotype. The chain employs TRBV7-8 and TRBJ1-5; D uncertain. This CDR3 spans 15 amino acids. The V and J ends lost 3 bases and 4 bases respectively, with 13 bases between them. Germline CDR1 SGHVS, CDR2 FQNEAQ. The CDR3 region is CASSLLTLANQPQHF. The DNA for the CDR3 is TGTGCCAGCAGCTTGTTGACTCTTGCAAATCAGCCCCAGCATTTT.

The chain uses TRBV7-7 and TRBJ2-5; 7 nucleotides align to TRBD1. Germline-derived CDR1 and CDR2 are SSHAT and FNYEAQ (reference sequence). The length of the CDR3 is 15 residues. With V trimmed by 4 bases and J by 1 base, 6 bases remained unmatched. The CDR3 DNA reads TGTGCCAGCAGCTCCAGACAGGGAATCCAAGAGACCCAGTACTTC. Residues: CASSSRQGIQETQYF.

This clonotype was seen many times. The chain is built from TRBV5-8 and TRBJ1-2; no firm D call. CDR3 length: 12 amino acids. The V and J ends lost 3 bases and 7 bases respectively, with 10 bases between them. Per the germline V gene, CDR1 is SGHTS and CDR2 is YDEGEE. In DNA form, the CDR3 reads TGTGCCAGCAGCTCCCCTCTCTTTGGCTACACCTTC. This codes for CASSSPLFGYTF. The full variable domain, in which reference TRBV5-8 and TRBJ1-2 provide the parts outside the CDR3, is EAGVTQSPTHLIKTRGQQATLRCSPISGHTSVYWYQQALGLGLQFLLWYDEGEERNRGNFPPRFSGRQFPNYSSELNVNALELEDSALYLCASSSPLFGYTFGSGTRLTVV.

This chain connects TRBV25-1 to TRBJ2-7; 10 bases agree with TRBD1. The CDR3 contains 15 residues. The ends lost 6 bases at V and 5 bases at J; junction bases unmatched: 10. Looked up from germline, CDR1 is MGHDK and CDR2 is SYGVNS. CDR3 protein: CASSQRMGTGDEQYF. The CDR3 DNA is TGTGCCAGCAGCCAGAGAATGGGGACAGGGGACGAGCAGTACTTC.

This clonotype was recorded a few times. CDR3 loop: CASSVVKEETQYF. CDR3 coding DNA: TGTGCCAGCAGCGTAGTGAAGGAAGAGACCCAGTACTTC. The chain recombines TRBV9 with TRBJ2-5; D unresolved. There are 13 residues in the CDR3. The V end was cut by 0 bases, the J end by 3 bases, with 6 bases between. CDR1 is SGDLS and CDR2 is YYNGEE in the germline V gene.

In this sample, this clonotype turned up many times. The V call is TRBV9, the J call TRBJ1-2; D perhaps matches TRBD1 (6 bases). Trimming stripped 3 bases from V and 0 bases from J, with 9 bases between. CDR3 length equals 14 residues. Germline V CDR1 and CDR2: SGDLS, YYNGEE. This CDR3 is CASSGRDTNYGYTF. The CDR3, as DNA: TGTGCCAGCAGCGGCCGGGACACTAACTATGGCTACACCTTC.

This clonotype showed up just a few times. The CDR3 DNA reads TGCAGCTCTCTTCGGGTCCCGCAGACGAACACTGAAGCTTTCTTT. This sequence encodes CSSLRVPQTNTEAFF. This rearrangement joins TRBV29-1 to TRBJ1-1; D not resolved. This CDR3 spans 15 amino acids. Germline V gene data show CDR1 as SQVTM and CDR2 as ANQGSEA. V was pared by 8 bases and J by 1 base, with 20 bases between.

In its sample, this clonotype was seen many times. The J gene is TRBJ2-5, the V gene TRBV12-3 or TRBV12-4, with D hard to call. The germline V and J ends were trimmed by 7 bases and 3 bases, with 15 bases remaining between them. The CDR3 loop spans 14 amino acids. CDR3 sequence: CASTEQPGKETQYF. DNA for the CDR3: TGTGCCAGCACCGAACAACCCGGTAAAGAGACCCAGTACTTC.

The chain has TRBV5-1 and TRBJ1-2; no clear D gene. The CDR3 contains 15 residues. Germline-derived CDR1 and CDR2 are SGHRS and YFSETQ. The V end lost 4 bases, the J end lost 1 base, and 14 bases lay between the germline ends. CDR3 residues: CASSGPPYLNYGYTF. CDR3 nucleotide sequence: TGCGCCAGCAGCGGGCCACCGTATCTTAACTATGGCTACACCTTC.